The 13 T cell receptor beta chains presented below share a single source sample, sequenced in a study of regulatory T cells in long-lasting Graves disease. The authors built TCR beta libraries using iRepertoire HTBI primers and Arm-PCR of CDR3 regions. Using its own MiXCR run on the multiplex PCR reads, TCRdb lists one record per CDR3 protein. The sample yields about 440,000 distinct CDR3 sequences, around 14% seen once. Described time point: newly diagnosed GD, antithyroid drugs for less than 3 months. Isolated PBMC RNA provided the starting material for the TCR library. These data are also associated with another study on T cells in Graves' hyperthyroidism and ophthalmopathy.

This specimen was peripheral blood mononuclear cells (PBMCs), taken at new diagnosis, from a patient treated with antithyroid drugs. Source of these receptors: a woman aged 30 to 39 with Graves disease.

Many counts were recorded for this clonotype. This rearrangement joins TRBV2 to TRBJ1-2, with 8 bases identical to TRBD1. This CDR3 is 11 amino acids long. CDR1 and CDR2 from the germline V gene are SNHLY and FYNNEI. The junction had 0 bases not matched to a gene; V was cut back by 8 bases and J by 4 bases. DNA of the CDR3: TGTGCCAGCGGACAGGGCTATGGCTACACCTTC. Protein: CASGQGYGYTF.

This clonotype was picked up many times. CDR3 in DNA: TGTGCCAGCAGTCCCCGAAAGGTCACATCTTTCTTT. It yields the protein CASSPRKVTSFF. The chain is built from TRBV28 and TRBJ1-1; D not certain. The CDR3 is 12 residues long. V was shortened by 5 bases and J by 12 bases, with 16 bases between the two germline ends. Germline V gene sequence: CDR1 MDHEN, CDR2 SYDVKM.

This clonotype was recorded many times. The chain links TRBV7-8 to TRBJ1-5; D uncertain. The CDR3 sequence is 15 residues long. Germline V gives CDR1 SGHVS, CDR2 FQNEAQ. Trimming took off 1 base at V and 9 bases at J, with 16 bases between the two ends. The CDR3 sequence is CASSLGGSGVRPQHF. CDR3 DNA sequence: TGTGCCAGCAGCTTAGGCGGAAGTGGTGTGAGGCCCCAGCATTTT.

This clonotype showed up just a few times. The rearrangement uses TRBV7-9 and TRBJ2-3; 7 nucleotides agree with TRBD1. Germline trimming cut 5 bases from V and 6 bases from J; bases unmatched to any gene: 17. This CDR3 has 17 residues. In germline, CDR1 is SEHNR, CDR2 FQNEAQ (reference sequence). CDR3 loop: CASSPGTDRNFGDTQYF. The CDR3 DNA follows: TGTGCCAGCAGCCCCGGGACAGACCGTAACTTCGGGGATACGCAGTATTTT.

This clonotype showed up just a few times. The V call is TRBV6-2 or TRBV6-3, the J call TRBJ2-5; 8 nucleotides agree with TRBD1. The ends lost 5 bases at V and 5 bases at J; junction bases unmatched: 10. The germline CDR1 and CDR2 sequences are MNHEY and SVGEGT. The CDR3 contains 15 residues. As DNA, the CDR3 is TGTGCCAGCAGTGGGACAGGACTCAAACAGGAGACCCAGTACTTC. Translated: CASSGTGLKQETQYF.

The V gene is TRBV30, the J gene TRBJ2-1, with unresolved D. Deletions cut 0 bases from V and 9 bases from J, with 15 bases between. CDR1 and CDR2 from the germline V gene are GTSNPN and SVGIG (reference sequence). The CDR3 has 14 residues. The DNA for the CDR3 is TGTGCCTGGAGTGTGGGTGGTTCCTTTAGTGAGCAGTTCTTC. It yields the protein CAWSVGGSFSEQFF.

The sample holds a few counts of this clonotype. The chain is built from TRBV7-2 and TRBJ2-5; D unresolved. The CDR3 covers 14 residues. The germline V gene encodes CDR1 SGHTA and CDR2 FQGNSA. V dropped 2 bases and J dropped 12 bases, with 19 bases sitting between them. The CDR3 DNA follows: TGTGCCAGCAGCTTAACAGTGGCTCCCGAGATTGAGTACTTC. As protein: CASSLTVAPEIEYF.

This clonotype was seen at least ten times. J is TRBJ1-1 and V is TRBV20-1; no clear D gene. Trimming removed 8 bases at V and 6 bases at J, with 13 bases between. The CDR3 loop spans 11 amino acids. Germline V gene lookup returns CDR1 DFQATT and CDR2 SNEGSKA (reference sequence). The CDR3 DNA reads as TGCAGTTCTTTGGGTGTCGCTGAAGCTTTCTTT. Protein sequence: CSSLGVAEAFF.

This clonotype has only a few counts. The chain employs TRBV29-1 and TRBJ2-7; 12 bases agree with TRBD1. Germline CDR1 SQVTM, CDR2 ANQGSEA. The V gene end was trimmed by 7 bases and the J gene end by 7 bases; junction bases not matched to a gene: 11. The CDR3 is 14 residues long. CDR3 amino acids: CSATTGTGGREQYF. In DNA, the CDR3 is TGCAGCGCCACTACCGGGACAGGGGGCAGGGAGCAGTACTTC.

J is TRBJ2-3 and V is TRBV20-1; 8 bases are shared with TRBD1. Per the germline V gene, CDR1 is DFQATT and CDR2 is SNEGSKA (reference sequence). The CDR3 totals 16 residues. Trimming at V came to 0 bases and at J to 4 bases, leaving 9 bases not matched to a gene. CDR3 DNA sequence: TGCAGTGCTAGAGACCGTGAGACAGGGGTCTCAGATACGCAGTATTTT. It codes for CSARDRETGVSDTQYF.

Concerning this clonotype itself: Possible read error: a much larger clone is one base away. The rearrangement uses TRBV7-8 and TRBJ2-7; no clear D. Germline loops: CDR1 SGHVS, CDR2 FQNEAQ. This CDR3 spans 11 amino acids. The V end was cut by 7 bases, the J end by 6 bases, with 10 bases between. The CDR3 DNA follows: TGTGCCAGCACCACGAGAGGCGAGCAGTACTTC. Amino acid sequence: CASTTRGEQYF. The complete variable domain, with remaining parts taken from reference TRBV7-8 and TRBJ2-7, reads GAGVSQSPRYKVAKRGQDVALRCDPISGHVSLFWYQQALGQGPEFLTYFQNEAQLDKSGLPSDRFFAERPEGSVSTLKIQRTQQEDSAVYLCASTTRGEQYFGPGTRLTVT.

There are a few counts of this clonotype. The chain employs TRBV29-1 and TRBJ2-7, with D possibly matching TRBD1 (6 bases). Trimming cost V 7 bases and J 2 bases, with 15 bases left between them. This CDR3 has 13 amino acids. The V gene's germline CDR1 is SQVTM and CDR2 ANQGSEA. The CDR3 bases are TGCAGCGGTTCCCGCGGACAGACCTACGAGCAGTACTTC. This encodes CSGSRGQTYEQYF.

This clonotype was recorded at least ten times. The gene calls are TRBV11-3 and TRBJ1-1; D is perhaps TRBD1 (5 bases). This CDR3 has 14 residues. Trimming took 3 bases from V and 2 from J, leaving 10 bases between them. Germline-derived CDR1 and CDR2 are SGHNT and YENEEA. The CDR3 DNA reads TGTGCCAGCAGCTTGGGGCGGGGAAACACTGAAGCTTTCTTT. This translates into CASSLGRGNTEAFF.